This T cell receptor (beta chain) was sequenced during a study of cytomegalovirus exposure and HLA in healthy donors. Study-level background: The use of the same platform for the 110 or so validation repertoires and the roughly 670 first-cohort repertoires was reported by a later analysis.

The method was immunoSEQ multiplex PCR; TCRdb's version includes in-frame clones alone and lacks a portion of them. The data contain 100,000 to 150,000 clones, 70% to 90% of them singletons. Broader study findings: The study labeled 150 to 200 TCR beta chains cytomegalovirus-associated. That first-cohort TCR clusters tended to co-occur in the roughly 120 validation repertoires was found in a later analysis.

On this clone itself: Antigen: not known.

The CDR3 runs to 18 residues. J lost 2 bases, V lost 2 bases, and 5 bases had no gene match. CDR1 is ENHRY and CDR2 is SYGVKD in the germline V gene. What was sequenced was PBMCs. The chain combines TRBV10-3 with TRBJ2-1; 14 nucleotides match TRBD2. The receptor comes from a woman younger than 35 in good health and CMV-seronegative. The CDR3 loop is CAISERTSGRITYNEQFF. The CDR3, as DNA: TGTGCCATCAGTGAGAGGACTAGCGGGAGGATTACCTACAATGAGCAGTTCTTC.